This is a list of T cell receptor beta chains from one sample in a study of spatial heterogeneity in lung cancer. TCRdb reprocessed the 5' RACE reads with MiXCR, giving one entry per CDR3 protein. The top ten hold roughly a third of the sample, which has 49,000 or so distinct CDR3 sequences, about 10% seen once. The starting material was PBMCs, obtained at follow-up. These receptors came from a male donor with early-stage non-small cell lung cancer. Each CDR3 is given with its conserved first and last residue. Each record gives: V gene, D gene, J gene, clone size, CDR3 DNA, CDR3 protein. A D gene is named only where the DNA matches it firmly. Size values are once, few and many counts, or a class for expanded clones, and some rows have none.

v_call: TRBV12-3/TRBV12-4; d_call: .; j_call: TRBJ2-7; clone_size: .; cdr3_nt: TGTGCCAGCAGCCCTCCCGGCGGGACCGTAGGTTACGAGCAGTACTTC; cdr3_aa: CASSPPGGTVGYEQYF
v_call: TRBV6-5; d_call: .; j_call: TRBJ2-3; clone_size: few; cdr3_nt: TGTGCCAGCAGTTCCCCTATAGGCAGGGGACGACCTAGCACAGATACGCAGTATTTT; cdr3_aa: CASSSPIGRGRPSTDTQYF
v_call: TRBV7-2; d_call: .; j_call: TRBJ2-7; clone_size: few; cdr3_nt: TGTGCCAGCAGCTTTGACAGGTTTACCTACGAGCAGTACTTC; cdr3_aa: CASSFDRFTYEQYF
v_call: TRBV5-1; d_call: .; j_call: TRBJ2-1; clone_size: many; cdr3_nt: TGCGCCAGCAGCATCGACAGTTACAATGAGCAGTTCTTC; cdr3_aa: CASSIDSYNEQFF
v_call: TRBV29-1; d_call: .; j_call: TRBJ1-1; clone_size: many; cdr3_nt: TGCAGCGCGATAGGTGATGAAGCTTTCTTT; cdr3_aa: CSAIGDEAFF
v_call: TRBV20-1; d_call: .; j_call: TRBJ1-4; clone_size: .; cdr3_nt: TGCAGTGCTCCCTCAACTAATGAAAAACTGTTTTTT; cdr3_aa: CSAPSTNEKLFF
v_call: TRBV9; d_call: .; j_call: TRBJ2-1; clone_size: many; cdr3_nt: TGTGCCAGCAGCGTAGATGGCAGTACCTCCTACAATGAGCAGTTCTTC; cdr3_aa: CASSVDGSTSYNEQFF
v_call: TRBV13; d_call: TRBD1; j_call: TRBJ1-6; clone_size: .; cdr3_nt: TGTGCCAGCAGCAATACCCGGACAGGGGGTTATAATTCACCCCTCCACTTT; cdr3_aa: CASSNTRTGGYNSPLHF
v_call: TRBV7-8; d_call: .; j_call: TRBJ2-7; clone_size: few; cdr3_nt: TGTGCCAGCAGCCCCGCCGGCAGGGGGCAGTACTTC; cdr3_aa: CASSPAGRGQYF
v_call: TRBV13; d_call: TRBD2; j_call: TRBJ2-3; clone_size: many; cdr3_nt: TGTGCCAGCAGCCTCAGGGGCAGGACTAGCGGGATCACAGATACGCAGTATTTT; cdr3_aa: CASSLRGRTSGITDTQYF
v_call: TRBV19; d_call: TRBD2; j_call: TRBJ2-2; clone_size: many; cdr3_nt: TGTGCCAGTAACGAGGGTAGCGGGAGGACCGGGGAGCTGTTTTTT; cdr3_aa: CASNEGSGRTGELFF
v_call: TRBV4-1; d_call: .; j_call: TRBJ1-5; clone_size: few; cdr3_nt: TGCGCCAGCAGCCAAGGGGGCAGAAGCAATCAGCCCCAGCATTTT; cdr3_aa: CASSQGGRSNQPQHF
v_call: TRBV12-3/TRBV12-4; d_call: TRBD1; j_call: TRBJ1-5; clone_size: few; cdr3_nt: TGTGCCAGCAGTAAAACCCGTGGAGGACAGGGCAGCAATCAGCCCCAGCATTTT; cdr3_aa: CASSKTRGGQGSNQPQHF
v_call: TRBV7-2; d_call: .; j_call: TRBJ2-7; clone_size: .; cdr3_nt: TGTGCCAGCAGCTTAGGCGGAAGCGGTTTCTACGAGCAGTACTTC; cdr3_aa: CASSLGGSGFYEQYF
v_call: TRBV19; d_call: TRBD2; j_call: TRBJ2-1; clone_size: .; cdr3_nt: TGTGCCAGTAGTACTAGCGGGGGGTACAATGAGCAGTTCTTC; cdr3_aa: CASSTSGGYNEQFF
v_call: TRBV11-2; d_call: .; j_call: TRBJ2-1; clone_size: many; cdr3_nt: TGTGCCAGCAGCTCTTTCGACAATGAGCAGTTCTTC; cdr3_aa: CASSSFDNEQFF
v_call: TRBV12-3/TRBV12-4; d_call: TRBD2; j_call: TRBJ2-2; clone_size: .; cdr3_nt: TGTGCCAGCAGACTACTAGCGGGCTTGAACACCGGGGAGCTGTTTTTT; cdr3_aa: CASRLLAGLNTGELFF
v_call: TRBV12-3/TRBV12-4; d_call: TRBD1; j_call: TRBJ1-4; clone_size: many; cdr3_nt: TGTGCCAGCAGCCCGACAGGGCCGGAAAAACTGTTTTTT; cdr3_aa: CASSPTGPEKLFF
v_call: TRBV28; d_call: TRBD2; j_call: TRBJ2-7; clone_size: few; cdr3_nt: TGTGCCAGCAGTTCGCCTAGCGGGGGGGCCCACGAGCAGTACTTC; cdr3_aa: CASSSPSGGAHEQYF
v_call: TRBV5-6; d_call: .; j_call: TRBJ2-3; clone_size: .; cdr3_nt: TGTGCCAGCAGCGCCGGGACCCTCACAGATACGCAGTATTTT; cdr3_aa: CASSAGTLTDTQYF